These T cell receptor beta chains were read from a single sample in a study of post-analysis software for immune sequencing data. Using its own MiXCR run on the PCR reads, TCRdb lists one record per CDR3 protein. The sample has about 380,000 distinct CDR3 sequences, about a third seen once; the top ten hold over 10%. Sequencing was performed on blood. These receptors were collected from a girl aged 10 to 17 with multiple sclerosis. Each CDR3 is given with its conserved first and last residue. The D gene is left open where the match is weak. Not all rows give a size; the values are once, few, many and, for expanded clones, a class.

CASKGQYEKLFF	TGTGCCAGCAAGGGACAGTATGAAAAACTGTTTTTT	TRBV27	TRBD1	NA	TRBJ1-4
CASSSDGTVPSYEQYF	TGCGCCAGCAGCTCCGACGGGACAGTACCTTCCTACGAGCAGTACTTC	TRBV5-1	TRBD1	few	TRBJ2-7
CSARRPIGDSFTEQYF	TGCAGTGCTAGACGCCCGATAGGGGACTCGTTTACCGAGCAGTACTTC	TRBV20-1	NA	few	TRBJ2-7
CASSLMGRSNEQFF	TGCGCCAGCAGCTTGATGGGACGGAGCAATGAGCAGTTCTTC	TRBV5-1	NA	NA	TRBJ2-1
CASSSGTSANEQYF	TGTGCCAGCAGCTCCGGGACTAGCGCGAACGAGCAGTACTTC	TRBV11-1	TRBD2	NA	TRBJ2-7
CASSPSDSSYNEQFF	TGTGCCAGCAGCCCCTCTGATAGCTCCTACAATGAGCAGTTCTTC	TRBV7-3	NA	many	TRBJ2-1
CASSQEPQRTNYGYTF	TGTGCCAGCAGCCAAGAACCCCAGCGTACTAACTATGGCTACACCTTC	TRBV3-1	NA	NA	TRBJ1-2
CASVGESEREQYF	TGTGCCAGCGTAGGTGAGTCAGAGCGCGAGCAGTACTTC	TRBV7-9	NA	few	TRBJ2-7
CAWSVGGRNQPQHF	TGTGCCTGGAGTGTAGGCGGCAGGAATCAGCCCCAGCATTTT	TRBV30	NA	once	TRBJ1-5
CASSFSGGAAGELFF	TGTGCCAGCAGCTTTAGCGGGGGGGCCGCCGGGGAGCTGTTTTTT	TRBV11-2	TRBD2	few	TRBJ2-2
CASSSTETNYGYTF	TGTGCCAGCAGTTCCACAGAGACCAACTATGGCTACACCTTC	TRBV27	NA	NA	TRBJ1-2
CASSPFGLAGAADEQFF	TGTGCCAGCAGCCCATTTGGACTAGCGGGGGCCGCGGATGAGCAGTTCTTC	TRBV7-8	TRBD2	NA	TRBJ2-1
CAFPSRAALQDTEAFF	TGTGCCTTCCCCTCGAGAGCCGCCCTTCAGGACACTGAAGCTTTCTTT	TRBV21-1	NA	few	TRBJ1-1
CASGLLGSNQPQHF	TGTGCCAGCGGTCTCTTGGGTAGCAATCAGCCCCAGCATTTT	TRBV12-3/TRBV12-4	NA	NA	TRBJ1-5
CASSARDRNQPQHF	TGTGCCAGCAGTGCGCGGGACAGAAATCAGCCCCAGCATTTT	TRBV6-1	TRBD1	many	TRBJ1-5
CSARDGRRLLNTEAFF	TGCAGTGCTAGAGACGGACGGCGTCTTCTGAACACTGAAGCTTTCTTT	TRBV20-1	NA	NA	TRBJ1-1
CSATGITTSGGNTEAFF	TGCAGTGCCACGGGAATTACGACATCGGGGGGGAACACTGAAGCTTTCTTT	TRBV20-1	NA	NA	TRBJ1-1
CASKLSGNTIYF	TGTGCCAGCAAGTTATCCGGAAACACCATATATTTT	TRBV7-9	NA	NA	TRBJ1-3
CSAKSGTVYEQYF	TGCAGTGCTAAATCCGGGACAGTATACGAGCAGTACTTC	TRBV20-1	TRBD1	many	TRBJ2-7
CSGHGGDPYGYTF	TGCAGTGGTCATGGGGGAGATCCCTATGGCTACACCTTC	TRBV20-1	NA	NA	TRBJ1-2
CASSLTFKGSETQYF	TGTGCCAGCAGCTTAACGTTCAAGGGATCAGAGACCCAGTACTTC	TRBV7-3	NA	NA	TRBJ2-5
CASSYYGGEAFF	TGTGCCAGCAGTTACTATGGGGGCGAAGCTTTCTTT	TRBV6-5	NA	NA	TRBJ1-1
CASSLSGTRHMKTQYF	TGTGCCAGCAGCCTCTCCGGGACTAGGCATATGAAGACCCAGTACTTC	TRBV7-2	TRBD2	few	TRBJ2-5
CASSLPHTPNSPLHF	TGTGCCAGCAGTCTACCCCATACACCTAATTCACCCCTCCACTTT	TRBV28	NA	NA	TRBJ1-6
CASSQETDRGHGYTF	TGTGCCAGCAGCCAAGAGACGGACAGGGGGCATGGCTACACCTTC	TRBV4-2	TRBD1	NA	TRBJ1-2
CASSSGHGDYEQYF	TGCGCCAGCAGCTCGGGACATGGGGACTACGAGCAGTACTTC	TRBV5-1	NA	NA	TRBJ2-7
CSVVTVQETQYF	TGCAGCGTTGTGACAGTCCAAGAGACCCAGTACTTC	TRBV29-1	NA	many	TRBJ2-5
CSAKLAGGETQYF	TGCAGTGCTAAACTAGCGGGGGGAGAGACCCAGTACTTC	TRBV20-1	TRBD2	NA	TRBJ2-5
CGTREGGYTF	TGTGGGACCAGGGAGGGCGGCTACACCTTC	TRBV7-9	NA	few	TRBJ1-2
CASIMIGSTANYGYTF	TGTGCCAGCATTATGATCGGGAGCACAGCGAACTATGGCTACACCTTC	TRBV6-1	NA	NA	TRBJ1-2
CASRTGDSYEQYF	TGTGCCTCCCGGACAGGGGACTCCTACGAGCAGTACTTC	TRBV10-3	TRBD1	NA	TRBJ2-7
CASSLTGTRRETQYF	TGTGCCAGCAGCCTGACCGGGACGAGGAGGGAGACCCAGTACTTC	TRBV7-2	NA	few	TRBJ2-5
CASSSRHEQFF	TGTGCCAGCAGCTCGAGGCATGAGCAGTTCTTC	TRBV7-2	NA	few	TRBJ2-1
CASSLSRNTGERFF	TGTGCCAGCAGCTTGAGCAGGAACACCGGGGAGCGGTTTTTT	TRBV5-6	NA	NA	TRBJ2-2
CASSVGGGGANEQFF	TGTGCCAGCAGCGTAGGTGGCGGGGGGGCAAATGAGCAGTTCTTC	TRBV9	TRBD2	NA	TRBJ2-1